This entry describes one T cell receptor beta chain. Its antigen is still unknown. This sample stems from a study of CD8 T cells in ankylosing spondylitis. General study results and limits: Ankylosing spondylitis blood appeared to be characterized by a TCR beta motif of roughly eight highly homologous variants. Disease-linked clones displayed a CD8+ phenotype and appeared relatively rarely in peripheral blood. Significant enrichment of disease-linked clones was reportedly seen in matched ankylosing spondylitis synovial fluid. Past research had described some motif variants in reactive arthritis synovial fluid and blood.

Each TCR beta library was made by quantitative 5'-RACE that incorporated molecular barcodes. TCRdb re-derived calls from the 5' RACE reads in MiXCR, one entry per CDR3 protein. The sample consists of about 800,000 distinct CDR3 sequences, over 9.5% of them appearing once. With 3 bases removed from V and 0 bases from J, the gap between germline ends came to 14 bases. Germline CDR1 is KGHSH and CDR2 is LQKENI. The CDR3 has 17 residues. The clonotype originates from a male donor with ankylosing spondylitis. The sequenced material came from blood, either unsorted or a sorted T cell fraction (not recorded which). The chain couples TRBV18 to TRBJ1-4, with no clear D. The CDR3 sequence: CASSPYDIGTTNEKLFF. CDR3 DNA sequence: TGTGCCAGCTCACCGTACGACATTGGTACAACTAATGAAAAACTGTTTTTT.